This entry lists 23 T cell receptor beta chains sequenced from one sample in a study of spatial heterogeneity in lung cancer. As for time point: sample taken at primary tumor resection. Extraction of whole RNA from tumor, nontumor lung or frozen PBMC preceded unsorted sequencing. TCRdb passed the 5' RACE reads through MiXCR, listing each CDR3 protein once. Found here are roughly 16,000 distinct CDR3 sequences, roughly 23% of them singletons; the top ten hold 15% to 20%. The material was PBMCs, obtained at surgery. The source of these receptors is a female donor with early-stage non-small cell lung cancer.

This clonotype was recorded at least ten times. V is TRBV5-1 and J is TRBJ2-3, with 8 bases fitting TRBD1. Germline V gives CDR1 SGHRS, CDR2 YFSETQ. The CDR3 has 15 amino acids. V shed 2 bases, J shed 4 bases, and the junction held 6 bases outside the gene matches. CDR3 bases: TGCGCCAGCAGCTTACGACAGGGGACCCCAGATACGCAGTATTTT. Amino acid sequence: CASSLRQGTPDTQYF.

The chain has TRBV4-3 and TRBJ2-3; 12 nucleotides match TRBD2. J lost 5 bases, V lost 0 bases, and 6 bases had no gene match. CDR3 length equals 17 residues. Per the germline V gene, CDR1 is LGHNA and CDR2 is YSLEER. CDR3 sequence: CASSQDPPGLAGDTQYF. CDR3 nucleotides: TGCGCCAGCAGCCAAGATCCCCCGGGACTAGCGGGAGATACGCAGTATTTT.

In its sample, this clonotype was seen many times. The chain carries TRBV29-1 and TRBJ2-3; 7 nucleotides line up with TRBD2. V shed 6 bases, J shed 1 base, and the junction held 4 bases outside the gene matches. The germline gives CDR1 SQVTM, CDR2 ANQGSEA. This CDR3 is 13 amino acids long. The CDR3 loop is CSVAGRGTDTQYF. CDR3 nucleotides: TGCAGCGTGGCGGGGAGGGGCACAGATACGCAGTATTTT.

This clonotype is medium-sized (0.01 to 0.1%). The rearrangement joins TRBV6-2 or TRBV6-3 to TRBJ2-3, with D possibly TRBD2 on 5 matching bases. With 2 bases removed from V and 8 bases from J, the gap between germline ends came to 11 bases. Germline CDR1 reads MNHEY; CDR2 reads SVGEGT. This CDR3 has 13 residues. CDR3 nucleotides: TGTGCCAGCAGTTACCTGGGAGATTCTACGCAGTATTTT. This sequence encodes CASSYLGDSTQYF.

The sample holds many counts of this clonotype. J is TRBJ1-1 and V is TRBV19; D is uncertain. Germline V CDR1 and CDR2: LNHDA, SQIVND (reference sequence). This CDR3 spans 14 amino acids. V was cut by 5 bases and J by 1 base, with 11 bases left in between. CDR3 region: CASSLRRGNTEAFF. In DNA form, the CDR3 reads TGTGCCAGTAGTCTCCGGCGGGGGAACACTGAAGCTTTCTTT.

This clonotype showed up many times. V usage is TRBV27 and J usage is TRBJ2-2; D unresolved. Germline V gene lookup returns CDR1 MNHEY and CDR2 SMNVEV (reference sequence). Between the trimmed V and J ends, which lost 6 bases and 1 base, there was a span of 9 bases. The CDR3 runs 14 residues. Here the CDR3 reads CASSALVNTGELFF. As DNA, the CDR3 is TGTGCCAGCAGCGCCCTGGTGAACACCGGGGAGCTGTTTTTT.

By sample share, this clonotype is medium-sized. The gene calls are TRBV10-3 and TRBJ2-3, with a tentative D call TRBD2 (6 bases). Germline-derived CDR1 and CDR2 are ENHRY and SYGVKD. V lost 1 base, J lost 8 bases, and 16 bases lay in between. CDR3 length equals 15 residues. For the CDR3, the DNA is TGTGCCATCAGTGAGTTAGGGGACCTGGGAGGTACGCAGTATTTT. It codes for CAISELGDLGGTQYF.

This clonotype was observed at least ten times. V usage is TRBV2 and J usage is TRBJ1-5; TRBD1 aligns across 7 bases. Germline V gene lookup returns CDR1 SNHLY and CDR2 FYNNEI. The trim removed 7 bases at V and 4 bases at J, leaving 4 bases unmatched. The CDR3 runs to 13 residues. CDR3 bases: TGTGCCAGCAAAGGACAGGTTAATCAGCCCCAGCATTTT. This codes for CASKGQVNQPQHF.

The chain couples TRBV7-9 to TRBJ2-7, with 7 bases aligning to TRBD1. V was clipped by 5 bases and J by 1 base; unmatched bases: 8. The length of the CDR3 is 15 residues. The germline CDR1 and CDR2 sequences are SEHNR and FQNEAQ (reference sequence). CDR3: CASSPEGAGSYEQYF. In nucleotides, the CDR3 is TGTGCCAGCAGCCCAGAGGGGGCCGGTTCCTACGAGCAGTACTTC.

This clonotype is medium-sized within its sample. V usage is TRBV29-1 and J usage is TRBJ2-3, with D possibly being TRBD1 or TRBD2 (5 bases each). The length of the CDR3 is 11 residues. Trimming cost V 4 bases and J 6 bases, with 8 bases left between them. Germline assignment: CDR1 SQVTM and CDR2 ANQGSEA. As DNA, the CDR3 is TGCAGCGTTGCCGGGGCGGATACGCAGTATTTT. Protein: CSVAGADTQYF.

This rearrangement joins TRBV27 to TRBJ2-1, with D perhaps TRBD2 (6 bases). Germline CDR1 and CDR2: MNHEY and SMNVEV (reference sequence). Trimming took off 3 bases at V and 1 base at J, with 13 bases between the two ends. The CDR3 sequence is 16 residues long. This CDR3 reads CASSFLAGRSYNEQFF. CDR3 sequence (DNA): TGTGCCAGCAGTTTCCTGGCGGGGCGGTCCTACAATGAGCAGTTCTTC.

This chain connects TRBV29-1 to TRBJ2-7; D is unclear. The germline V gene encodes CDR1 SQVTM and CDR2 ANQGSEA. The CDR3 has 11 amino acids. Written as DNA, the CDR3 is TGCAGAGCTGTACGGGCCGGGGAGCAGTACGTC. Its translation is CRAVRAGEQYV.

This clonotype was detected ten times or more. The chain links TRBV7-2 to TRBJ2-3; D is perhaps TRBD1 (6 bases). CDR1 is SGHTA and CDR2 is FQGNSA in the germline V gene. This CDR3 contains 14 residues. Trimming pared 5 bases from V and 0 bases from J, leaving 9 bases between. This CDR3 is CASSQGHSTDTQYF. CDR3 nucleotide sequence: TGTGCCAGCAGCCAGGGGCATAGCACAGATACGCAGTATTTT.

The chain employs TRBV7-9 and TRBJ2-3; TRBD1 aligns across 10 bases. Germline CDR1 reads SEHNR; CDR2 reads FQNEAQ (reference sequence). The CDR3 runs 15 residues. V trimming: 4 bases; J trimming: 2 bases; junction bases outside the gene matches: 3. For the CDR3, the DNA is TGTGCCAGCAGCTCGGGACAGGGGCTCACAGATACGCAGTATTTT. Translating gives CASSSGQGLTDTQYF.

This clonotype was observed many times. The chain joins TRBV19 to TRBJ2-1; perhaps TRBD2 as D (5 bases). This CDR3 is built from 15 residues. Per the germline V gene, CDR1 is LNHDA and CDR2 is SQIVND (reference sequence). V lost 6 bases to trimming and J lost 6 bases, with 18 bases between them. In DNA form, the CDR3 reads TGTGCCAGTAGGATGGGAACAGTCGGGGTCAATGAGCAGTTCTTC. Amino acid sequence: CASRMGTVGVNEQFF.

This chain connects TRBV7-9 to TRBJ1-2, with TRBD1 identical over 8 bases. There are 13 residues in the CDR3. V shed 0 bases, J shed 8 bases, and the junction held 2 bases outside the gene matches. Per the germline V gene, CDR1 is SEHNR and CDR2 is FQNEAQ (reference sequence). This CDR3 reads CASSLATGGGYTF. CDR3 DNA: TGTGCCAGCAGCTTAGCTACAGGGGGAGGCTACACCTTC.

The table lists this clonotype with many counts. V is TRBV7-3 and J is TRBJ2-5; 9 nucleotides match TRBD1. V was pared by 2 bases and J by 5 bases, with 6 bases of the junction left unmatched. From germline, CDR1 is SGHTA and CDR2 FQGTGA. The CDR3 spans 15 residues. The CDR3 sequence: CASSLRTGVGETQYF. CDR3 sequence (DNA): TGTGCCAGCAGCTTACGGACAGGGGTCGGTGAGACCCAGTACTTC. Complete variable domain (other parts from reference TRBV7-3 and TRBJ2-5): GAGVSQTPSNKVTEKGKYVELRCDPISGHTALYWYRQSLGQGPEFLIYFQGTGAADDSGLPNDRFFAVRPEGSVSTLKIQRTERGDSAVYLCASSLRTGVGETQYFGPGTRLLVL.

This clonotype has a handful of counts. CDR3 DNA: TGTGCCAGCAGCTATAACCAGGGTGCGGGCATTCAGTACTTC. It codes for CASSYNQGAGIQYF. The J gene is TRBJ2-4, the V gene TRBV7-2, with D possibly called TRBD1 or TRBD2 (5 bases each). The V gene's germline CDR1 is SGHTA and CDR2 FQGNSA. The germline V and J ends were trimmed by 4 bases and 9 bases, with 16 bases remaining between them. The CDR3 runs 14 residues.

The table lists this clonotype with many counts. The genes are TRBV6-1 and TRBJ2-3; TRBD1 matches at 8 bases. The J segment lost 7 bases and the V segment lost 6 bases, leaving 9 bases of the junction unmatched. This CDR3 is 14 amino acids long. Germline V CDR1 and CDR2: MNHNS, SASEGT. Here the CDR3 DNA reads TGTGCCAGCAGGGGGCAGGGGGCCCAGTATACGCAGTATTTT. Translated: CASRGQGAQYTQYF.

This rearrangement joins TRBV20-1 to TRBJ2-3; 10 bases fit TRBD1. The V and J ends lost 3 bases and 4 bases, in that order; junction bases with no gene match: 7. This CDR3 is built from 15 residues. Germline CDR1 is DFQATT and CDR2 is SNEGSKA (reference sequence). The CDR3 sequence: CSASDRDRGPDTQYF. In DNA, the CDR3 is TGCAGTGCTAGCGACCGGGACAGGGGTCCAGATACGCAGTATTTT.

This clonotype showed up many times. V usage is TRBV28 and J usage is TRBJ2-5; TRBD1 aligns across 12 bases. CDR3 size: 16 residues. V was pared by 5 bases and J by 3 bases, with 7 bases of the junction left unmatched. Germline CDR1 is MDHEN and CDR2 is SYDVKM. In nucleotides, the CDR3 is TGTGCCAGCAGTACCTCCGGGACAGGGGGCGAAGAGACCCAGTACTTC. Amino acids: CASSTSGTGGEETQYF.

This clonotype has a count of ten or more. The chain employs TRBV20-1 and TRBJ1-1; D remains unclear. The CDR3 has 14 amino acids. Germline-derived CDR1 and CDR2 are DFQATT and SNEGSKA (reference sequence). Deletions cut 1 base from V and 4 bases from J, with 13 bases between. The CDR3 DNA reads TGCAGTGCTAGAGCCTGGGAGCGAGGCACTGAAGCTTTCTTT. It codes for CSARAWERGTEAFF.

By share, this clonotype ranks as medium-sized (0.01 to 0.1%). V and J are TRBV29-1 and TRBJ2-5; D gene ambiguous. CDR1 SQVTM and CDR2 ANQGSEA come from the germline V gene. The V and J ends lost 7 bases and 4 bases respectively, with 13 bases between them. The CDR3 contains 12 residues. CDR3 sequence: CSGLPSGETQYF. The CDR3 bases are TGCAGCGGATTGCCGTCCGGAGAGACCCAGTACTTC.